This section outlines one T cell receptor (beta chain) sequence together with its context. In the source study's methods: From reference gene primer amplification, estimates of nucleated cell counts were derived. TCRdb's copy holds only in-frame clones and misses some; the assay was immunoSEQ multiplex PCR. From that table come the V and J calls and clone size; the DNA was used to work out D and trimming. The table includes around 100,000 clones, about 81% detected once. The record originates from a study of blood T cell repertoires in COVID-19. Study summary: Researchers got acute and convalescent COVID-19 samples from the United States, Italy and Spain. PBMCs, B-cell-depleted T cells, or T cells were the source of the cDNA or gDNA that made up the material.

This CDR3 spans 15 amino acids. In germline, CDR1 is SGHRS, CDR2 YFSETQ. Trimming left V 6 bases short and J 1 base short, with 13 bases between. The sequenced sample was peripheral blood. This chain uses TRBV5-1 with TRBJ2-2, with D possibly TRBD2 on 6 matching bases. This TCR was recovered from a man in his 70s with acute or convalescent COVID-19. Written as DNA, the CDR3 is TGCGCCAGCACAGGGTTGGGACTGAACACCGGGGAGCTGTTTTTT. Amino acids: CASTGLGLNTGELFF.